This T cell receptor (beta chain) was retrieved from a study of T cell clones after liver transplantation. J gave up 4 bases and V 3 bases, and 3 bases lay outside the gene matches. Germline lookup yields CDR1 SGHAT and CDR2 FQDESV (reference sequence). The CDR3 is made up of 14 amino acids. Some clones are missing from TCRdb's copy, which holds only in-frame ones; the method was immunoSEQ multiplex PCR. Among roughly 80,000 clones listed, around four fifths were seen once. The sequence was obtained from a human patient who received a liver transplant. Among the T cells, some may be from the graft donor. The chain links TRBV11-1 to TRBJ2-5; 9 nucleotides align to TRBD2. The source was CD4+ T cells from blood, collected 45 to 46 months after liver transplant. The CDR3 protein is CASSLALAGETQYF. The CDR3 coding sequence is TGTGCCAGCAGCTTGGCACTAGCGGGAGAGACCCAGTACTTC.